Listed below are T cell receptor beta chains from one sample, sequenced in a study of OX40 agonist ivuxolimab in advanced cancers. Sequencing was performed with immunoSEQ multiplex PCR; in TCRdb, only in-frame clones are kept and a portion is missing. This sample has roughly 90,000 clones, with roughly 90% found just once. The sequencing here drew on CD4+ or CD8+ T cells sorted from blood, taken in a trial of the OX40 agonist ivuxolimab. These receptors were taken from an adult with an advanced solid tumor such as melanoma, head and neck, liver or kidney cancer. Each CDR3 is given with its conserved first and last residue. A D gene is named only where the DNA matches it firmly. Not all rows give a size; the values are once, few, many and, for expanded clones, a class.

TGCGCCAGCAGCCAAGCCTACCGGGACAGGGGCACTGAAGCTTTCTTT CASSQAYRDRGTEAFF TRBD1 TRBJ1-1 TRBV4-3 -
TGTGCCAGCAAGACAGGCGGGGAAGTCCCCTACGAGCAGTACTTC CASKTGGEVPYEQYF - TRBJ2-7 TRBV28 -
TGTGCCAGCAGTCCAGGGTTCTGGGGCTACACCTTC CASSPGFWGYTF - TRBJ1-2 TRBV28 -
TGTGCCAGCAGCCCAAGGGACAGCGTCCAAGAGACCCAGTACTTC CASSPRDSVQETQYF TRBD1 TRBJ2-5 TRBV13 -
TGTGCCAGCAGTTACCCGGACCGTATAGAGCAGTACTTC CASSYPDRIEQYF - TRBJ2-7 TRBV6-5 -
TGTGCCAGCATCGGGGGGGATCGTCAGCCCCAGCATTTT CASIGGDRQPQHF - TRBJ1-5 TRBV6-1 -
TGTGCCAGCAGTAGTCCGGGAGGGTCCGGGGAGCTGTTTTTT CASSSPGGSGELFF TRBD2 TRBJ2-2 TRBV28 -
TGTGCCAGCAGTGAATCCTGGGGCAATCAGCCCCAGCATTTT CASSESWGNQPQHF - TRBJ1-5 TRBV6-4 -
TGTGCCAGTAATGAAGGGATAGCCAAAAACATTCAGTACTTC CASNEGIAKNIQYF - TRBJ2-4 TRBV19 -
TGCAGCCTTGACACTAGCGGAGCGAGGGGGGAGACCCAGTACTTC CSLDTSGARGETQYF TRBD2 TRBJ2-5 TRBV29-1 -
TGCGCCAGCAGCTTGTCGGCGGTACCGGATACGCAGTATTTT CASSLSAVPDTQYF - TRBJ2-3 TRBV5-1 -
TGTGCCAGCAGTTCTTCAAAGACAGTTTTGGGTGAAAAACTGTTTTTT CASSSSKTVLGEKLFF - TRBJ1-4 TRBV6-5 -
TGTGCCAGCAGCACCCAGGGGTTCGAGGGCACCATATATTTT CASSTQGFEGTIYF - TRBJ1-3 TRBV11-2 -
TGTGCCAGCAGTGAAGCAGCCCGCACAGATACGCAGTATTTT CASSEAARTDTQYF - TRBJ2-3 TRBV2 -
TGCGCCAGCAGCCAGACCAACGCATACACAGATACGCAGTATTTT CASSQTNAYTDTQYF - TRBJ2-3 TRBV5-1 -
TGTGCCAGCAGTGAAAACAGTTTTTTTAGCAATCAGCCCCAGCATTTT CASSENSFFSNQPQHF - TRBJ1-5 TRBV6-1 -
TGTGCCAGCCAGGGGCCCCCTATAAGTGGCTACACCTTC CASQGPPISGYTF - TRBJ1-2 TRBV2 -
TGTGCCAGCAGCCCCTCCGGGGGACAGGGTAATTCACCCCTCCACTTT CASSPSGGQGNSPLHF TRBD1 TRBJ1-6 TRBV7-9 few
TGCAGCGTTGGGGGGGGCGGGACAGATACGCAGTATTTT CSVGGGGTDTQYF - TRBJ2-3 TRBV29-1 -
TGTGCCAGCAGTGGTCAGGTTATTGAGGGTCAGCCCCAGCATTTT CASSGQVIEGQPQHF - TRBJ1-5 TRBV28 once